The following is a T cell receptor (beta chain) sequence with its context. The CDR3 has 14 residues. Germline V gene data show CDR1 as MDHEN and CDR2 as SYDVKM. V shed 5 bases and J shed 4 bases, with 14 bases lying between them. The sample is drawn from a study of T cell changes during pregnancy in multiple sclerosis. Method: immunoSEQ multiplex PCR; TCRdb's copy keeps in-frame clones and lacks some. The table has about 76,000 clones, 90% to 95% seen once. This chain connects TRBV28 to TRBJ1-2; TRBD1 is a possible D gene (6 bases). This specimen was peripheral blood, taken in the first trimester of pregnancy. The receptor comes from a female donor in good health, enrolled as a control in a pregnancy study. The DNA of the CDR3 is TGTGCCAGCAGTCACGGAGACAGGAGCTATGGCTACACCTTC. Encoded protein: CASSHGDRSYGYTF.